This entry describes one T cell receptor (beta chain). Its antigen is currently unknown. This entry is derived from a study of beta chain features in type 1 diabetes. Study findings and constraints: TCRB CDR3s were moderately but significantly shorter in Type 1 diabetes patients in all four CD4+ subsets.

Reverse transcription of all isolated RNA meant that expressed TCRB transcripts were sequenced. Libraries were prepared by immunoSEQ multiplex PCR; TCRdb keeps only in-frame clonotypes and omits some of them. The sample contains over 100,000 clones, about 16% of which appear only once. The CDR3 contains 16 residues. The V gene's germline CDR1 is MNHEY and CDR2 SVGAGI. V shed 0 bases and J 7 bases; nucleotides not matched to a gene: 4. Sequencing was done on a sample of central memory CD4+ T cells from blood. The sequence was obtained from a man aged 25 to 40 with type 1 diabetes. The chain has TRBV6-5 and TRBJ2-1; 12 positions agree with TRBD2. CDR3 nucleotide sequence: TGTGCCAGCAGTTACTCCCTAGCGGGGGGGACGAATGAGCAGTTCTTC. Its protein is CASSYSLAGGTNEQFF.